Sequencing of this T cell receptor (beta chain) was carried out in a study of identical twins. Many counts were recorded for this clonotype. Its matching antigen is unknown. General study results and limits: Within cord blood, abundant beta clonotypes carried fewer insertions, but memory repertoires showed no such trend. For monozygotic twins, models underestimated out-of-frame TCR alpha sharing.

MiXCR, run by TCRdb on the 5' RACE reads, gives a single entry per CDR3 protein. Of roughly 480,000 distinct CDR3 sequences listed, 20% to 25% are singletons. A further study also used this sample, focusing on T cells expressing NK-cell markers. That source adds: In several experiments, sorting was restricted to alpha-beta TCR T cells by an anti-gamma-delta TCR antibody. HCMV specificity of the expanded NKG2C+ T cell clones stayed unclear.

The TCR sequence derives from a woman aged 18-30 years in good health. The sequenced sample consisted of CD4+ T cells sorted from blood.

The CDR3 bases are TGCAGTGCAACAAGGGGGGGGAATTCACCCCTCCACTTT. Residues: CSATRGGNSPLHF. V is TRBV20-1 and J is TRBJ1-6; D is perhaps TRBD1 (6 bases). The CDR3 length is 13 residues. Germline CDR1 DFQATT, CDR2 SNEGSKA (reference sequence). V lost 6 bases and J lost 7, with 13 bases in between.